These T cell receptor beta chains were read from a single sample in a study of tumor-infiltrating lymphocytes in oesophageal squamous cell carcinoma. One entry per CDR3 protein, called by TCRdb with MiXCR from the PCR reads. Among some 13,000 distinct CDR3 sequences listed, roughly 50% were seen once. Sequenced: esophageal tumor tissue. The receptors come from a female donor with esophageal squamous cell carcinoma. Both conserved end residues are part of each CDR3. The D gene is left open where the match is weak. The listing skips clone size in some rows; elsewhere it reads once, few, many or a size class.

V	size	D	J	CDR3	DNA
TRBV20-1	few	TRBD2	TRBJ2-7	CSAKGLAGRYEQYF	TGCAGTGCTAAAGGACTAGCGGGACGGTACGAGCAGTACTTC
TRBV7-8	hyperexpanded	.	TRBJ2-1	CASSRDGQSSYNEQFF	TGTGCCAGCAGCCGGGACGGTCAGAGCTCCTACAATGAGCAGTTCTTC
TRBV28	.	.	TRBJ2-1	CASSLSSEQFF	TGTGCCAGCAGTTTGTCTAGCGAGCAGTTCTTC
TRBV7-8	.	TRBD1	TRBJ2-1	CASRDRVYNEQFF	TGTGCCAGCCGGGACAGGGTATACAATGAGCAGTTCTTC
TRBV19	few	TRBD2	TRBJ2-2	CASTPTSGRETGELFF	TGTGCCAGTACCCCGACTAGCGGGAGAGAGACCGGGGAGCTGTTTTTT
TRBV12-3/TRBV12-4	.	.	TRBJ2-7	CASSRGFWGYNEQYF	TGTGCCAGCAGCCGCGGATTCTGGGGATACAATGAGCAGTACTTC
TRBV12-3/TRBV12-4	few	.	TRBJ1-1	CASSFLGLAFF	TGTGCCAGCAGTTTTCTGGGGCTGGCTTTCTTT
TRBV11-2	.	.	TRBJ2-5	CASSRRGFGETQYF	TGTGCCAGCAGCCGCAGGGGATTTGGAGAGACCCAGTACTTC
TRBV24-1	.	.	TRBJ2-1	CATSFRNEQFF	TGTGCCACCAGTTTTAGGAATGAGCAGTTCTTC
TRBV2	many	.	TRBJ2-7	CASSEEYVGQTYEQYF	TGTGCCAGCAGTGAAGAATATGTTGGTCAAACCTACGAGCAGTACTTC
TRBV20-1	few	.	TRBJ1-5	CSASEPPDSLNQPQHF	TGCAGTGCTAGCGAGCCCCCCGACAGCCTTAATCAGCCCCAGCATTTT
TRBV11-3	many	.	TRBJ2-5	CASSLEEYF	TGTGCCAGCAGCTTAGAAGAGTACTTC
TRBV7-6	large	TRBD1	TRBJ2-5	CVTGVQETQYF	TGTGTCACAGGGGTTCAAGAGACCCAGTACTTC
TRBV7-3	.	.	TRBJ2-5	CASSRVGANPRETQYF	TGTGCCAGCAGCCGGGTGGGGGCCAACCCCCGAGAGACCCAGTACTTC
TRBV29-1	.	TRBD2	TRBJ2-1	CSVEASGALNEQFF	TGCAGCGTTGAAGCTAGCGGGGCTCTCAATGAGCAGTTCTTC
TRBV7-7	.	.	TRBJ2-5	CASSLTRGETQYF	TGTGCTAGCAGCTTAACCCGAGGGGAGACCCAGTACTTC
TRBV7-3	once	TRBD2	TRBJ2-3	CASSLLAVPTDTQYF	TGTGCCAGCAGCTTACTAGCGGTCCCCACAGATACGCAGTATTTT
TRBV19	.	.	TRBJ2-2	CASSSYRVLGTGELFF	TGTGCCAGTAGTTCATACAGGGTTTTGGGCACCGGGGAGCTGTTTTTT
TRBV12-3/TRBV12-4	few	.	TRBJ1-1	CASSPKVSEAFF	TGTGCCAGCAGCCCCAAGGTGTCTGAAGCTTTCTTT
TRBV6-8	once	.	TRBJ2-3	CASSYSIGTDTQYF	TGTGCCAGCAGTTACTCGATCGGGACAGATACGCAGTATTTT
TRBV7-3	few	TRBD2	TRBJ2-3	CASSGSGSADTQYF	TGTGCCAGCAGCGGTAGCGGGAGTGCAGATACGCAGTATTTT
TRBV6-5	.	.	TRBJ2-6	CASSELPPFVSGANVLTF	TGTGCCAGCAGTGAGCTCCCCCCGTTTGTGAGTGGGGCCAACGTCCTGACTTTC
TRBV6-6	.	TRBD2	TRBJ2-1	CASSYGAGGQNEQFF	TGTGCCAGCAGTTACGGAGCGGGGGGGCAGAATGAGCAGTTCTTC
TRBV7-2	many	.	TRBJ1-3	CASSPGAGGISSGNTIYF	TGTGCCAGCAGCCCCGGCGCTGGGGGAATTTCCTCTGGAAACACCATATATTTT
TRBV11-3	many	.	TRBJ1-1	CASSFRTFF	TGTGCCAGCAGCTTCAGGACCTTCTTT
TRBV7-6	.	TRBD1	TRBJ2-7	CASSPPAVATGPPYEQYF	TGTGCCAGCAGCCCTCCCGCGGTAGCGACAGGGCCTCCCTACGAGCAGTACTTC